This T cell receptor beta chain was retrieved from a study of Ad26.COV2.S vaccination and SARS-CoV-2 variants. Study in general: Donor was one of the participants in the Ad26.COV2.S arm of the COV1001 trial.

Assay used: immunoSEQ multiplex PCR; TCRdb lists only in-frame clones, some missing. This sample has approximately 480,000 clones; around nine tenths occur once, and the top ten carry 9.5% to 15%. As to treatment: roughly 18 received Ad26.COV2.S at low or high dose, single or two shots; 5 received placebo; per-sample allocation not given. After the first vaccine or placebo injection, samples were drawn on day 63. The CDR3 runs to 14 residues. Looked up from germline, CDR1 is SGHTA and CDR2 is FQGNSA. V lost 5 bases and J 6 bases, leaving 14 bases between the germline ends. The input for sequencing was peripheral blood, taken in a trial of Ad26.COV2.S vaccine versus placebo. This sequence joins TRBV7-2 and TRBJ1-5, with D unresolved. The sequence came from a person between 18 and 60 years old who received the Ad26.COV2.S COVID-19 vaccine or a placebo. CDR3 in DNA: TGTGCCAGCAGCCCAGGCGGGATGGTTCAGCCCCAGCATTTT. It codes for CASSPGGMVQPQHF.